The sequence of this T cell receptor beta chain was determined in a study of T cell repertoires in cytomegalovirus infection. Study context: Indications came from public TCR beta signatures; they pointed to CMV infection and to a matching HLA type.

Whole-study results and caveats: The ex vivo response was dominated by HLA-C-restricted CMV-specific TCR beta clonotypes.

This clonotype was seen ten or more times. Its target is not known. TCRdb recomputed calls from the reads with MiXCR, one row per CDR3 protein. The repertoire holds around 310,000 distinct CDR3 sequences, with around a sixth as singletons. The germline V gene has CDR1 SQVTM and CDR2 ANQGSEA. The length of the CDR3 is 14 residues. V lost 2 bases to trimming and J lost 1 base, with 9 bases between them. Input material: PBMCs. The chain carries TRBV29-1 and TRBJ2-1; TRBD1 might be the D (6 bases). This clonotype was sampled from a human donor in good health (CMV status not recorded). Some clones in this sample may be carry-over from other donors' samples. The CDR3 nucleotides are TGCAGCGTTGAAAGGGGGACATCCTACAATGAGCAGTTCTTC. This sequence encodes CSVERGTSYNEQFF.